This T cell receptor beta chain was sequenced for a study of regulatory T cells in long-lasting Graves disease. Regarding time point: newly diagnosed GD, antithyroid drugs for less than 3 months. Making the TCR library involved RNA that had been extracted from PBMCs. The germline V gene encodes CDR1 DFQATT and CDR2 SNEGSKA (reference sequence). V was clipped by 2 bases and J by 3 bases, with 16 bases between them. The CDR3 is 16 amino acids. This clonotype has at least ten counts. Arm-PCR of CDR3 regions and iRepertoire HTBI primers were used to build TCR beta libraries. TCRdb reanalysed the multiplex PCR reads using MiXCR and keeps one entry per CDR3 protein. Among hundreds of thousands of distinct CDR3 sequences listed, less than 20% were seen once. The same sample was also studied in work on T cells in Graves' hyperthyroidism and ophthalmopathy. That source reports: Uncontrolled infection, other autoimmune disease, pregnancy or lactation excluded patients. The TCR CDR3 was amplified in a first-round RT-PCR using the HTBI primer set. The model foresaw ophthalmopathy a median approximately 6.1 months prior to onset.

This specimen consisted of peripheral blood mononuclear cells (PBMCs), obtained at new diagnosis, from a patient treated with antithyroid drugs. The chain is built from TRBV20-1 and TRBJ2-2, with a tentative D call TRBD2 (5 bases). The clonotype originates from a young woman with Graves disease. The CDR3 region is CSARPPGKVDTGELFF. CDR3 DNA sequence: TGCAGTGCTAGACCTCCGGGGAAGGTCGACACCGGGGAGCTGTTTTTT.